Given below is one T cell receptor beta chain in context. TCRdb passed the RT-PCR reads through MiXCR, listing each CDR3 protein once. The sample carries 530,000 or so distinct CDR3 sequences, roughly 10% recorded once. This entry comes from a study of response to subunit inactivated influenza vaccine. The junction had 5 bases not matched to a gene; V was cut back by 7 bases and J by 5 bases. This CDR3 contains 12 residues. Germline CDR1 ENHRY, CDR2 SYGVKD. The source of this sequence is a man aged 45 to 65 who received an inactivated influenza vaccine. Source: PBMCs from blood, taken on the day of vaccination. The J gene is TRBJ2-7, the V gene TRBV10-3; 7 bases align to TRBD2. CDR3 nucleotides: TGTGCCATCAAGAGCGGGGAAAACGAGCAGTACTTC. This codes for CAIKSGENEQYF.